Presented here are 14 T cell receptor beta chains from one specimen sequenced in a study of T-cell reconstitution after alpha-beta-depleted transplantation in children. During its preparation, the TCRbeta library received unique molecular identifiers. Using its own MiXCR run on the PCR reads, TCRdb lists one record per CDR3 protein. Of more than 400,000 distinct CDR3 sequences in the sample, more than 9.5% were seen once. This sample comprised PBMCs, mostly from graft donor cells, obtained 180 days after TCRalphabeta/CD19-depleted stem cell transplant. The origin of the receptors is a female patient under 10 years old who had a stem cell transplant for aplastic anemia, so the T cells may come from the graft donor.

This clonotype was counted only a few times. The rearrangement joins TRBV7-9 to TRBJ2-5; 9 nucleotides line up with TRBD1. Germline assignment: CDR1 SEHNR and CDR2 FQNEAQ (reference sequence). CDR3 size: 17 residues. V lost 5 bases, J lost 5 bases, and 15 bases stayed unmatched. The CDR3 DNA reads as TGTGCCAGCAGCAACCCCTGGACAGGGGACGCGCGGGAGACCCAGTACTTC. It yields the protein CASSNPWTGDARETQYF.

J is TRBJ2-4 and V is TRBV12-3 or TRBV12-4, with D possibly TRBD1 on 5 matching bases. Trimming shortened V by 6 bases and J by 0 bases, and 15 bases separated the two germline ends. The CDR3 loop spans 16 amino acids. CDR3 DNA sequence: TGTGCCAGCAGAAAGGGGTCATCGGTAGCCAAAAACATTCAGTACTTC. This gives the protein CASRKGSSVAKNIQYF.

This clonotype was picked up many times. The CDR3 protein is CSVGPLYGTGELFF. The CDR3 bases are TGCAGCGTTGGACCTCTTTATGGCACCGGGGAGCTGTTTTTT. The chain employs TRBV29-1 and TRBJ2-2; D gene uncertain. The germline V and J ends were trimmed by 4 bases and 4 bases, with 13 bases remaining between them. Per germline, CDR1 SQVTM and CDR2 ANQGSEA. CDR3 length: 14 amino acids.

The gene calls are TRBV13 and TRBJ2-2; D is unclear. Germline lookup yields CDR1 PRHDT and CDR2 FYEKMQ (reference sequence). This CDR3 has 14 amino acids. Deletions cut 5 bases from V and 1 base from J, with 8 bases between. The CDR3 region has the DNA TGTGCCAGCAGCCACTTCGGGAACACCGGGGAGCTGTTTTTT. Amino acid sequence: CASSHFGNTGELFF.

The chain combines TRBV25-1 with TRBJ1-2; no reliable D call. The CDR3 totals 14 residues. V was pared by 5 bases and J by 2 bases, with 12 bases between. Per germline, CDR1 MGHDK and CDR2 SYGVNS. The CDR3 sequence is CASSQLPLNYGYTF. The CDR3 bases are TGTGCCAGCAGTCAACTCCCACTAAACTATGGCTACACCTTC.

The V and J genes are TRBV28 and TRBJ1-2; possibly TRBD1 for D (5 bases). The CDR3 is 13 amino acids. Germline CDR1 reads MDHEN; CDR2 reads SYDVKM. V lost 7 bases and J 6 bases, leaving 15 bases between the germline ends. Here the CDR3 DNA reads TGTGCCAGCACCGTCAGGGCAGCCGATGGCTACACCTTC. This translates into CASTVRAADGYTF.

The chain is built from TRBV29-1 and TRBJ2-5; D not certain. V was pared by 6 bases and J by 1 base, with 9 bases between. CDR1 and CDR2 (germline): SQVTM, ANQGSEA. The CDR3 extends over 12 amino acids. DNA of the CDR3: TGCAGCGTGAAGGCTTCCCAAGAGACCCAGTACTTC. It translates to CSVKASQETQYF.

There are a few counts of this clonotype. The chain recombines TRBV27 with TRBJ2-6, with D perhaps matching TRBD1 (6 bases). V was clipped by 5 bases and J by 2 bases, with 16 bases between them. Germline CDR1 and CDR2: MNHEY and SMNVEV (reference sequence). The CDR3 has 17 amino acids. CDR3 protein: CASSPRGYSAGANVLTF. CDR3 nucleotide sequence: TGTGCCAGCAGTCCCAGGGGTTATAGCGCTGGGGCCAACGTCCTGACTTTC.

V usage is TRBV19 and J usage is TRBJ2-1; 7 bases line up with TRBD2. V gave up 2 bases and J gave up 5 bases; unmatched junction bases: 6. CDR1 is LNHDA and CDR2 is SQIVND in the germline V gene (reference sequence). CDR3 length: 15 amino acids. CDR3 region: CASSIFASGHNEQFF. In DNA form, the CDR3 reads TGTGCCAGTAGTATATTCGCTAGCGGTCACAATGAGCAGTTCTTC.

This clonotype was seen at least ten times. The rearrangement uses TRBV7-2 and TRBJ2-2; no firm D call. Deletions cut 3 bases from V and 2 bases from J, with 13 bases between. Germline-derived CDR1 and CDR2 are SGHTA and FQGNSA. This CDR3 comprises 16 residues. The CDR3 is CASSLEVTLNTGELFF. CDR3 bases: TGTGCCAGCAGCTTGGAAGTGACCCTCAACACCGGGGAGCTGTTTTTT.

There are many counts of this clonotype. The genes are TRBV6-2 or TRBV6-3 and TRBJ2-1; 10 bases are shared with TRBD2. The CDR3 extends over 14 amino acids. V shed 2 bases and J 9 bases; nucleotides not matched to a gene: 4. Germline V gene lookup returns CDR1 MNHEY and CDR2 SVGEGT. CDR3 in DNA: TGTGCCAGCAGTTACGGGACTAGCGTGCGTGAGCAGTTCTTC. Translation gives CASSYGTSVREQFF.

This clonotype was detected a few times. V is TRBV29-1 and J is TRBJ2-5; 7 bases map to TRBD2. This CDR3 comprises 13 residues. V dropped 5 bases and J dropped 7; count of bases not matched to a gene: 10. Germline CDR1 is SQVTM and CDR2 is ANQGSEA. CDR3 protein: CSVTGLGGGTQYF. The CDR3 region has the DNA TGCAGCGTTACGGGACTTGGGGGGGGGACCCAGTACTTC.

The chain has TRBV12-3 or TRBV12-4 and TRBJ1-6; 7 bases line up with TRBD1. This CDR3 is built from 14 residues. J lost 9 bases, V lost 3 bases, and 5 bases had no gene match. The CDR3 coding sequence is TGTGCCAGCAGTTTGGGGACAGCCTTTTCACCCCTCCACTTT. It translates to CASSLGTAFSPLHF.

The sample holds many counts of this clonotype. For the CDR3, the DNA is TGTGCCAGCAGTTCCTGGGAGCGCCGCGGGGATACGCAGTATTTT. It encodes CASSSWERRGDTQYF. This chain uses TRBV6-5 with TRBJ2-3, with TRBD2 as a possible D gene (5 bases). The ends were cut back, 4 bases at V and 6 bases at J, with 17 bases in the middle. There are 15 residues in the CDR3. Germline lookup yields CDR1 MNHEY and CDR2 SVGAGI.